These 31 T cell receptor beta chains originate from one sample sequenced in a study of identical twins (dated by TCRdb to about 2016). Libraries were made using 5' RACE. Instrument on record: Illumina HiSeq 2000. The public reads were reanalyzed by TCRdb: fastp trimming at Q25, MiXCR alignment, in-frame beta chains only. A single entry per CDR3 protein holds the most common genes and DNA from its merged rows. Recorded for this sample are hundreds of thousands of distinct CDR3 sequences; 15% to 20% of them occurred a single time. The ten largest clones represent 10% to 15% of the sample. The sample was also linked to a second study, of T cells expressing NK-cell markers.

Sequencing input: PBMCs. These receptors were taken from a woman aged 18-29 years in good health.

The chain has TRBV5-5 and TRBJ2-1; perhaps TRBD2 as D (6 bases). CDR1 and CDR2 from the germline V gene are SGHKS and YYEKEE (reference sequence). V was shortened by 1 base and J by 6 bases, with 11 bases between the two germline ends. This CDR3 has 14 amino acids. The CDR3 DNA follows: TGTGCCAGCAGCTTGCAGCGGGTGGGCAATGAGCAGTTCTTC. Its translation: CASSLQRVGNEQFF.

This clonotype was seen a single time. This chain links TRBV6-2 or TRBV6-3 with TRBJ2-1; possibly TRBD2 for D (5 bases). Germline V gene lookup returns CDR1 MNHEY and CDR2 SVGEGT. V lost 6 bases and J lost 3, with 15 bases in between. The CDR3 totals 15 residues. The CDR3 bases are TGTGCCAGCAGCGGTCGGAGGCCTCACTACAATGAGCAGTTCTTC. Translation: CASSGRRPHYNEQFF.

This clonotype was detected a few times. The rearrangement links TRBV6-2 or TRBV6-3 to TRBJ2-7; tentative D call: TRBD1 (6 bases). Deletions cut 6 bases from V and 3 bases from J, with 15 bases between. The CDR3 contains 14 residues. CDR1 is MNHEY and CDR2 is SVGEGT in the germline V gene. DNA for the CDR3: TGTGCCAGCAGCCCTCCTAGGGGGATCTACGAGCAGTACTTC. It yields the protein CASSPPRGIYEQYF.

The chain combines TRBV10-3 with TRBJ1-1; 10 nucleotides agree with TRBD1. The CDR3 contains 15 residues. J gave up 5 bases and V 1 base, and 4 bases lay outside the gene matches. Germline V gives CDR1 ENHRY, CDR2 SYGVKD. The CDR3 here is CAISEWGQGRTEAFF. In nucleotides, the CDR3 is TGTGCCATCAGTGAGTGGGGACAGGGGAGAACTGAAGCTTTCTTT.

This clonotype was detected only a few times. V gene TRBV7-2 combines with J gene TRBJ2-4; 7 positions agree with TRBD1. The CDR3 is made up of 14 amino acids. With 3 bases clipped from V and 7 bases from J, the junction kept 6 bases outside the gene matches. Germline V lookup: CDR1 SGHTA, CDR2 FQGNSA. CDR3 in amino acids: CASSLRTGENIQYF. The CDR3 nucleotides read TGTGCCAGCAGCTTGAGGACAGGAGAGAACATTCAGTACTTC.

J is TRBJ2-3 and V is TRBV24-1, with D possibly matching TRBD2 (5 bases). V lost 1 base, J lost 9 bases, and 7 bases lay in between. The CDR3 sequence is 12 residues long. Germline V lookup: CDR1 KGHDR, CDR2 SFDVKD. CDR3 sequence (DNA): TGTGCCACCAGTGATTTTGCGGGCACGCAGTATTTT. This translates into CATSDFAGTQYF.

This clonotype occurred a few times. V is TRBV7-2 and J is TRBJ2-7; D possibly corresponds to TRBD2 (5 bases). The CDR3 has 14 amino acids. Germline V gene data show CDR1 as SGHTA and CDR2 as FQGNSA. V was cut by 5 bases and J by 2 bases, with 13 bases left in between. CDR3 in amino acids: CASSLGRVPYEQYF. The CDR3 nucleotides read TGTGCCAGCAGCCTCGGGCGGGTCCCCTACGAGCAGTACTTC.

The chain has TRBV10-3 and TRBJ2-2; D possibly uses TRBD1 or TRBD2 (5 bases each). The germline CDR1 and CDR2 sequences are ENHRY and SYGVKD. The CDR3 extends over 17 amino acids. Trimming removed 4 bases from V and 6 bases from J, with 21 bases in between. Written as DNA, the CDR3 is TGTGCCATCAGTGGAGCAGAGGGGCTCGGGACCGCCGGGGAGCTGTTTTTT. This sequence encodes CAISGAEGLGTAGELFF.

In this sample, this clonotype turned up many times. The V call is TRBV15, the J call TRBJ2-5, with 7 bases that match TRBD2. The CDR3 contains 14 residues. In germline, CDR1 is LNHNV, CDR2 YYDKDF (reference sequence). The J segment lost 4 bases and the V segment lost 8 bases, leaving 10 bases of the junction unmatched. The chain's CDR3 is CATRPAGRGETQYF. The CDR3, as DNA: TGTGCCACCCGACCGGCGGGGAGGGGAGAGACCCAGTACTTC.

The chain has TRBV7-3 and TRBJ2-1, with 8 bases that match TRBD2. Germline CDR1 reads SGHTA; CDR2 reads FQGTGA. This CDR3 has 15 residues. Trimming at V came to 4 bases and at J to 14 bases, leaving 16 bases not matched to a gene. As DNA, the CDR3 is TGTGCCAGCAGCTACAACGGGGGGGCCATTAGTAGGAAGTTCTTC. Residues: CASSYNGGAISRKFF.

In this sample, this clonotype turned up a few times. V gene TRBV10-3 combines with J gene TRBJ2-7; D call uncertain. CDR3 length: 12 amino acids. Germline CDR1 ENHRY, CDR2 SYGVKD. V dropped 6 bases and J dropped 7 bases, with 13 bases sitting between them. CDR3 amino acids: CAISGEEVEQYF. In DNA form, the CDR3 reads TGTGCCATCAGCGGCGAGGAAGTAGAGCAGTACTTC.

A few counts support this clonotype. The chain carries TRBV25-1 and TRBJ1-1; TRBD1 is a possible D gene (5 bases). The germline V and J ends were trimmed by 6 bases and 11 bases, with 13 bases remaining between them. CDR3 length: 11 amino acids. Germline values: CDR1 MGHDK, CDR2 SYGVNS. In nucleotides, the CDR3 is TGTGCCAGCAGGGGGGGAGGTTGGGCTTTCTTT. Protein: CASRGGGWAFF.

The V call is TRBV30, the J call TRBJ2-1, with D perhaps TRBD2 (5 bases). Germline-derived CDR1 and CDR2 are GTSNPN and SVGIG (reference sequence). V was pared by 3 bases and J by 13 bases, with 10 bases between. The CDR3 contains 10 residues. The CDR3 loop reads CAWRAGSQFF. The CDR3 DNA reads as TGTGCCTGGAGGGCTGGGAGTCAGTTCTTC.

CDR3 sequence (DNA): TGTGCCAGCACCGCTCAGTGGGGACCGGGATCCGGGGAGCTGTTTTTT. Its translation is CASTAQWGPGSGELFF. The chain uses TRBV6-1 and TRBJ2-2; D tentatively reads TRBD1 or TRBD2 (5 bases each). The germline CDR1 and CDR2 sequences are MNHNS and SASEGT. The V and J ends lost 7 bases and 6 bases respectively, with 21 bases between them. CDR3 size: 16 residues.

V is TRBV18 and J is TRBJ1-5; 10 positions agree with TRBD1. This CDR3 has 15 amino acids. The germline V gene encodes CDR1 KGHSH and CDR2 LQKENI. V lost 2 bases to trimming and J lost 12 bases; unmatched junction nucleotides: 10. CDR3 nucleotide sequence: TGTGCCAGCTCACCAGGGGACAGGGGCCTAATGGGCCAGCATTTT. This gives the protein CASSPGDRGLMGQHF.

This clonotype was seen more than once but under ten times. The chain combines TRBV5-1 with TRBJ2-5, with 7 positions matching TRBD1. With 3 bases clipped from V and 1 base from J, the junction kept 9 bases outside the gene matches. The CDR3 spans 16 residues. Germline V gene sequence: CDR1 SGHRS, CDR2 YFSETQ. CDR3 DNA sequence: TGCGCCAGCAGCTCCTTAGTACAGGGGTCCCAAGAGACCCAGTACTTC. Translated: CASSSLVQGSQETQYF.

The rearrangement links TRBV3-1 to TRBJ2-3, with a tentative D call TRBD2 (6 bases). Germline V lookup: CDR1 LGHDT, CDR2 YNNKEL (reference sequence). Trimming stripped 3 bases from V and 4 bases from J, with 11 bases between. The CDR3 is 14 amino acids. This CDR3 reads CASSQSGAPDTQYF. The DNA of the CDR3 is TGTGCCAGCAGCCAGTCGGGAGCACCAGATACGCAGTATTTT.

This clonotype was counted only a few times. This chain connects TRBV20-1 to TRBJ2-7; 7 nucleotides line up with TRBD1. This CDR3 is 13 amino acids long. CDR1 is DFQATT, CDR2 SNEGSKA, per germline (reference sequence). V gave up 0 bases and J gave up 2 bases; unmatched junction bases: 1. DNA for the CDR3: TGCAGTGCTAGAGACGGACAGGCCTACGAGCAGTACTTC. This translates into CSARDGQAYEQYF.

The genes are TRBV12-3 or TRBV12-4 and TRBJ1-2; D might be TRBD1 (6 bases). CDR3 length: 12 amino acids. V was shortened by 6 bases and J by 8 bases, with 13 bases between the two germline ends. The CDR3 is CASRPGDLGYTF. The DNA of the CDR3 is TGTGCCAGCAGACCAGGGGATTTGGGCTACACCTTC.

This clonotype has at least ten counts. The rearrangement uses TRBV12-3 or TRBV12-4 and TRBJ2-2; either TRBD1 or TRBD2 may supply D (5 bases each). This CDR3 contains 15 residues. Trimming removed 3 bases at V and 0 bases at J, with 8 bases between. The CDR3 here is CASSLGDANTGELFF. The CDR3 DNA reads TGTGCCAGCAGTTTGGGGGACGCGAACACCGGGGAGCTGTTTTTT.

This chain joins TRBV10-3 and TRBJ2-7; perhaps TRBD2 as D (5 bases). CDR1 is ENHRY, CDR2 SYGVKD, per germline. Trimming left V 8 bases short and J 4 bases short, with 12 bases between. CDR3 size: 12 residues. Written as DNA, the CDR3 is TGTGCCATCGGATCTCTAGCATACGAGCAGTACTTC. Protein: CAIGSLAYEQYF.

The chain employs TRBV2 and TRBJ2-7, with D possibly TRBD2 on 5 matching bases. Germline lookup yields CDR1 SNHLY and CDR2 FYNNEI. V shed 5 bases and J shed 5 bases, with 16 bases lying between them. The CDR3 has 14 amino acids. CDR3 amino acids: CASSSGVRRNEQYF. The CDR3 DNA reads as TGTGCCAGCAGTTCCGGCGTCAGGAGGAACGAGCAGTACTTC.

This clonotype was detected only a few times. The chain is built from TRBV20-1 and TRBJ1-1; perhaps TRBD1 as D (5 bases). There are 15 residues in the CDR3. The germline V gene encodes CDR1 DFQATT and CDR2 SNEGSKA (reference sequence). Trimming cost V 7 bases and J 1 base, with 19 bases left between them. This CDR3 is CSVNLPGRPNTEAFF. CDR3 DNA: TGCAGTGTAAACCTTCCGGGACGGCCGAACACTGAAGCTTTCTTT.

This clonotype was detected a few times. The chain uses TRBV6-6 and TRBJ2-3; D not resolved. CDR1 is MNHNY, CDR2 SVGAGI, per germline (reference sequence). The CDR3 has 13 amino acids. Deletions cut 2 bases from V and 6 bases from J, with 9 bases between. CDR3 protein: CASSYPGEDTQYF. CDR3 DNA: TGTGCCAGCAGTTACCCGGGCGAGGATACGCAGTATTTT.

The table lists this clonotype with a few counts. The J gene is TRBJ2-5, the V gene TRBV5-1; 9 nucleotides match TRBD1. Germline CDR1 and CDR2: SGHRS and YFSETQ. The CDR3 has 14 amino acids. Germline trimming cut 3 bases from V and 4 bases from J; bases unmatched to any gene: 4. CDR3: CASSSTGGVETQYF. In nucleotides, the CDR3 is TGCGCCAGCAGCTCGACAGGGGGTGTAGAGACCCAGTACTTC.

The CDR3 loop is CASSQTGGVPNTEAFF. DNA of the CDR3: TGCGCCAGCAGCCAGACAGGGGGGGTGCCAAACACTGAAGCTTTCTTT. The chain joins TRBV5-1 to TRBJ1-1, with 9 bases identical to TRBD1. Germline V gives CDR1 SGHRS, CDR2 YFSETQ. The CDR3 is 16 amino acids. V lost 4 bases and J lost 2; bases outside the gene matches: 9.

The V and J genes are TRBV5-1 and TRBJ2-2; weak D call: TRBD2 (6 bases). CDR1 and CDR2 (germline): SGHRS, YFSETQ. V lost 1 base, J lost 2 bases, and 12 bases lay in between. The length of the CDR3 is 16 residues. CDR3 sequence (DNA): TGCGCCAGCAGCTTGTTAACAGCGGGCAACACCGGGGAGCTGTTTTTT. It translates to CASSLLTAGNTGELFF.

The chain is built from TRBV9 and TRBJ2-3; D may correspond to TRBD1 or TRBD2 (5 bases each). Germline lookup yields CDR1 SGDLS and CDR2 YYNGEE. The CDR3 is made up of 16 amino acids. V was shortened by 4 bases and J by 9 bases, with 24 bases between the two germline ends. The CDR3 nucleotides are TGTGCCAGCAGCCCAGGGACGGCCCTGCGTCATGAAACGCAGTATTTT. This sequence encodes CASSPGTALRHETQYF.

This clonotype was seen ten or more times. The genes are TRBV7-8 and TRBJ1-2; no definite D call. The CDR3 covers 14 residues. Germline V gene lookup returns CDR1 SGHVS and CDR2 FQNEAQ. Trimming stripped 1 base from V and 3 bases from J, with 9 bases between. The DNA of the CDR3 is TGTGCCAGCAGCTTAGTATACAGCGACTATGGCTACACCTTC. Its translation is CASSLVYSDYGYTF.

This chain links TRBV29-1 with TRBJ2-7, with D perhaps matching TRBD2 (6 bases). CDR1 and CDR2 from the germline V gene are SQVTM and ANQGSEA. V was shortened by 5 bases and J by 3 bases, with 14 bases between the two germline ends. The CDR3 extends over 13 amino acids. CDR3 sequence: CSVPGTANYEQYF. Here the CDR3 DNA reads TGCAGCGTTCCTGGGACTGCTAACTACGAGCAGTACTTC.

This clonotype was recorded at least ten times. The chain employs TRBV12-3 or TRBV12-4 and TRBJ2-7; D gene ambiguous. The CDR3 has 12 residues. Trimming pared 4 bases from V and 5 bases from J, leaving 9 bases between. CDR3 sequence (DNA): TGTGCCAGCAGTTCGAGACATCACGAGCAGTACTTC. Residues: CASSSRHHEQYF.